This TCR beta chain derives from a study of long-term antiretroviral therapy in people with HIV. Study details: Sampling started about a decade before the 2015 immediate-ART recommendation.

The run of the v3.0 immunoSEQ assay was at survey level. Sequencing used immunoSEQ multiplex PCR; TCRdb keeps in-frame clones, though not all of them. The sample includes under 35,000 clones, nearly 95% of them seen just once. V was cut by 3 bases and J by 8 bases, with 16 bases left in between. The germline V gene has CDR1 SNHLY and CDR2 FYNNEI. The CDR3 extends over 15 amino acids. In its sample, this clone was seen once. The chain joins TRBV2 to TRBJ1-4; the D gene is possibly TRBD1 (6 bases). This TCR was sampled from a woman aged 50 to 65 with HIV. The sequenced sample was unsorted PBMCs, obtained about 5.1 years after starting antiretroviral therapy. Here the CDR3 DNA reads TGTGCCAGCAGTGACTGGGGGGGCCTCGGCGAAAAACTGTTTTTT. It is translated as CASSDWGGLGEKLFF. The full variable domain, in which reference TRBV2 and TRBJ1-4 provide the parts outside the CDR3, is EPEVTQTPSHQVTQMGQEVILRCVPISNHLYFYWYRQILGQKVEFLVSFYNNEISEKSEIFDDQFSVERPDGSNFTLKIRSTKLEDSAMYFCASSDWGGLGEKLFFGSGTQLSVL.